This record covers a single T cell receptor beta chain. Produced via immunoSEQ multiplex PCR; TCRdb's table is partial and in-frame only. The sample lists some 200,000 clones, around 84% occurring once. This entry is derived from a study of blood T cell repertoires in COVID-19. Trimming took 3 bases from V and 7 from J; bases not matched to a gene: 5. The germline gives CDR1 KGHDR, CDR2 SFDVKD. The CDR3 loop spans 15 amino acids. Sequencing used peripheral blood. This chain joins TRBV24-1 and TRBJ2-3; 11 bases are a match to TRBD2. This receptor was taken from a man in his forties or fifties with active or convalescent COVID-19. CDR3 protein: CATSDGGTSGNTQYF. The CDR3 coding sequence is TGTGCCACCAGTGATGGCGGGACTAGCGGAAATACGCAGTATTTT.